This record covers a single T cell receptor (beta chain). The table came from immunoSEQ multiplex PCR; TCRdb's copy has only in-frame clones and leaves some out. Of tens of thousands of clones listed, about 97% are singletons. This record comes from a study of technical replicates of blood from a few donors. CDR1 is MDHEN and CDR2 is SYDVKM in the germline V gene. V lost 6 bases, J lost 2 bases, and 10 bases lay in between. The CDR3 has 13 residues. This sequence was found in a human donor in good health. The chain carries TRBV28 and TRBJ1-2, with D possibly being TRBD1 (6 bases). The sample was T cells isolated from PBMCs. CDR3 nucleotide sequence: TGTGCCAGCAGCCTAGGGGGAAACTATGGCTACACCTTC. Encoded protein: CASSLGGNYGYTF.